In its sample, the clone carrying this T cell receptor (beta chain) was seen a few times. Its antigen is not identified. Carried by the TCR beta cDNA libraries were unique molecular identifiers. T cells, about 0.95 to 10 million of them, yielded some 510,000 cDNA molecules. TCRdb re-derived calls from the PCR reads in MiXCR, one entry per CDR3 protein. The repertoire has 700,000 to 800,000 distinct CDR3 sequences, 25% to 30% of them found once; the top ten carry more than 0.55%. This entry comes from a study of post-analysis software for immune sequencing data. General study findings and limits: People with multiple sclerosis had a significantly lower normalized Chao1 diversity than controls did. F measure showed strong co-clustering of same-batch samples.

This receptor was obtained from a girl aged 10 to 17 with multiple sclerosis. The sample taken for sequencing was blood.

CDR3 sequence reads: CASSQDRSGANVLTF. The DNA for the CDR3 is TGTGCCAGCAGCCAAGATAGGTCTGGGGCCAACGTCCTGACTTTC. The rearrangement uses TRBV3-1 and TRBJ2-6, with D unclear. Germline CDR1 and CDR2: LGHDT and YNNKEL (reference sequence). The CDR3 spans 15 residues. V lost 0 bases and J lost 1, with 4 bases in between.